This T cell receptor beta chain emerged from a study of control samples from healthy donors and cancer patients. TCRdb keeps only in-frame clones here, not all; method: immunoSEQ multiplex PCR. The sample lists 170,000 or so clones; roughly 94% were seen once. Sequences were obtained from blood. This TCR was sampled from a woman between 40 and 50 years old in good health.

CDR3 sequence (DNA): TGTGCCAGCAGTTACAGGGAGAATGAAAAACTGTTTTTT. This encodes CASSYRENEKLFF. The V gene is TRBV6-5, the J gene TRBJ1-4; no clear D. CDR1 and CDR2 (germline): MNHEY, SVGAGI. Trimming pared 2 bases from V and 5 bases from J, leaving 6 bases between. The CDR3 has 13 residues.